The clone carrying this T cell receptor beta chain was recorded a few times. Regarding time point: patch test 2, 6 weeks after DPC sensitization. Treatment of the sample: therapeutic diphenylcyclopropenone sensitization with weekly scalp DPC. This sample was included in a study of human T cells and chemical hapten exposure. CDR1 and CDR2 (germline): DFQATT, SNEGSKA (reference sequence). CDR3 length: 15 residues. V was clipped by 6 bases and J by 2 bases, with 17 bases between them. MiXCR was run by TCRdb on the RACE reads, yielding one entry per CDR3 protein. The repertoire holds about 100,000 distinct CDR3 sequences, with 9.5% to 12% as singletons.

This clonotype was sampled from a middle-aged woman with alopecia areata. Some clones in this sample may be carry-over from other donors' samples. The sample was whole blood, taken in connection with sensitization to the hapten diphenylcyclopropenone (DPC). V gene TRBV20-1 combines with J gene TRBJ1-5, with D tentatively TRBD1 (6 bases). The CDR3 reads CSAQAGEKGNQPQHF. CDR3 sequence (DNA): TGCAGTGCGCAGGCAGGGGAGAAGGGCAATCAGCCCCAGCATTTT.